The 8 T cell receptor beta chains in this list originate from one sample, sequenced in a study of T cell responses to AZD1222 COVID-19 vaccine. Measured with immunoSEQ multiplex PCR; TCRdb has only the in-frame clones, and not every one. This repertoire shows some 95,000 clones, approximately 90% found once; its top ten account for 9% to 14%. Specimen: peripheral blood, collected 28 days after the second AZD1222 dose. All receptors come from an adult who received the AZD1222 COVID-19 vaccine.

The V call is TRBV9, the J call TRBJ2-1, with D unresolved. The CDR3 is 15 amino acids. V was shortened by 0 bases and J by 0 bases, with 7 bases between the two germline ends. Looked up from germline, CDR1 is SGDLS and CDR2 is YYNGEE. The CDR3 here is CASSVAPGSYNEQFF. CDR3 nucleotide sequence: TGTGCCAGCAGCGTAGCGCCAGGCTCCTACAATGAGCAGTTCTTC.

This chain links TRBV29-1 with TRBJ2-1, with D possibly matching TRBD1 (6 bases). The V gene lost 5 bases and the J gene lost 2 bases, with 16 bases spanning the gap. Germline V gives CDR1 SQVTM, CDR2 ANQGSEA. The CDR3 length is 15 residues. CDR3 DNA sequence: TGCAGCGTTTTGGGTGAGACAGGTCCCTACAATGAGCAGTTCTTC. The encoded protein is CSVLGETGPYNEQFF.

The V call is TRBV10-3, the J call TRBJ2-3, with TRBD2 matching over 8 bases. Germline CDR1 is ENHRY and CDR2 is SYGVKD. The junction had 5 bases not matched to a gene; V was cut back by 2 bases and J by 1 base. There are 16 residues in the CDR3. The CDR3 loop is CAISEARGARTDTQYF. The CDR3 region has the DNA TGTGCCATCAGTGAGGCGCGGGGGGCCCGCACAGATACGCAGTATTTT.

The rearrangement links TRBV19 to TRBJ2-3; no definite D call. V was trimmed by 5 bases and J by 3 bases, leaving 12 bases between them. The CDR3 contains 14 residues. Germline V gives CDR1 LNHDA, CDR2 SQIVND (reference sequence). CDR3 amino acids: CASSLGPGTDTQYF. Written as DNA, the CDR3 is TGTGCCAGTAGTCTCGGACCAGGTACAGATACGCAGTATTTT. Full variable domain (rest looked up from reference TRBV19 and TRBJ2-3): DGGITQSPKYLFRKEGQNVTLSCEQNLNHDAMYWYRQDPGQGLRLIYYSQIVNDFQKGDIAEGYSVSREKKESFPLTVTSAQKNPTAFYLCASSLGPGTDTQYFGPGTRLTVL.

The chain combines TRBV4-2 with TRBJ1-5, with TRBD1 identical over 8 bases. The germline V gene encodes CDR1 LGHNA and CDR2 YNFKEQ. V gave up 2 bases and J gave up 2 bases; unmatched junction bases: 8. CDR3 length equals 17 residues. CDR3 sequence reads: CASSQHLETGGNQPQHF. CDR3 coding DNA: TGTGCCAGCAGCCAACACCTTGAGACAGGGGGCAATCAGCCCCAGCATTTT.

The gene calls are TRBV5-4 and TRBJ2-2; 12 bases fit TRBD1. Losses at the gene ends were 4 bases for V and 6 bases for J; bases not matched to a gene: 13. This CDR3 contains 18 residues. The germline V gene encodes CDR1 SGHNT and CDR2 YYREEE (reference sequence). CDR3 nucleotides: TGTGCCAGCAGCGCGGGACAGGGGGCGCGTCTAAGGTCCGGGGAGCTGTTTTTT. As protein: CASSAGQGARLRSGELFF.

The genes are TRBV7-3 and TRBJ2-1; tentative D call: TRBD2 (7 bases). The CDR3 runs to 16 residues. Trimming removed 1 base from V and 3 bases from J, with 13 bases in between. CDR1 is SGHTA, CDR2 FQGTGA, per germline. CDR3 region: CASSLNGGANYNEQFF. CDR3 in DNA: TGTGCCAGCAGCTTAAATGGGGGGGCGAACTACAATGAGCAGTTCTTC.

The rearrangement links TRBV25-1 to TRBJ2-2, with D hard to call. The CDR3 extends over 14 amino acids. In germline, CDR1 is MGHDK, CDR2 SYGVNS. Trimming took 0 bases from V and 7 from J, leaving 9 bases between them. The CDR3 DNA follows: TGTGCCAGCAGTGAATATGGGCAGGTCGGGGAGCTGTTTTTT. Amino acid sequence: CASSEYGQVGELFF.